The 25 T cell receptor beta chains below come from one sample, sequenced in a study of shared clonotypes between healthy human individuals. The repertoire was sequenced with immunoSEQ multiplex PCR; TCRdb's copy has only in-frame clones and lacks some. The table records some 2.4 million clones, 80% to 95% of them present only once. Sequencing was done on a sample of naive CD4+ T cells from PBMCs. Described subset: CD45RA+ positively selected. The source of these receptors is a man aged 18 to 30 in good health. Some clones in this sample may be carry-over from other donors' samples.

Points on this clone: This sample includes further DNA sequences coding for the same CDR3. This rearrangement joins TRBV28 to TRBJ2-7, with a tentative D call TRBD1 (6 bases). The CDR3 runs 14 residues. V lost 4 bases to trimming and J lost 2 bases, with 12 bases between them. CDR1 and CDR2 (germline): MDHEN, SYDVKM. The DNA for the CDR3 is TGTGCCAGCAGTTCTCCGACAGGTACCTACGAGCAGTACTTC. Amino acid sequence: CASSSPTGTYEQYF.

The DNA of the CDR3 is TGTGCCAGCTCACCAGAGGCTGACGGCAATCAGCCCCAGCATTTT. This codes for CASSPEADGNQPQHF. The chain recombines TRBV18 with TRBJ1-5; D gene ambiguous. The germline V gene has CDR1 KGHSH and CDR2 LQKENI. CDR3 length equals 15 residues. The V gene lost 2 bases and the J gene lost 2 bases, with 10 bases spanning the gap.

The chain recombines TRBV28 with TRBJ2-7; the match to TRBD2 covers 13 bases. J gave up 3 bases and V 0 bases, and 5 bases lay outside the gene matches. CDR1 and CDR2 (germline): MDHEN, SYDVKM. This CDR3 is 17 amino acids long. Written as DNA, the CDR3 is TGTGCCAGCAGTTTATGGGGGGGACTAGCGGGGAGCTACGAGCAGTACTTC. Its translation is CASSLWGGLAGSYEQYF.

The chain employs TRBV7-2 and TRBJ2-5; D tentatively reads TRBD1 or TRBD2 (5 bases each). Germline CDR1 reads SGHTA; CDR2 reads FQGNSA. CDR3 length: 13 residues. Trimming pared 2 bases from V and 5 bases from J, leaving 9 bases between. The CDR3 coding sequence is TGTGCCAGCAGCTTAAAAAGGGACGAGACCCAGTACTTC. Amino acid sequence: CASSLKRDETQYF.

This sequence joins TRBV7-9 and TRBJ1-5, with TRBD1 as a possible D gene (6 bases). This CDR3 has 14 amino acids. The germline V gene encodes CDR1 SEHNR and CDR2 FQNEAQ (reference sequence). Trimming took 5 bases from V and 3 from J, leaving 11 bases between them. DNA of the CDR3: TGTGCCAGCAGCCAAACAGGGCACAATCAGCCCCAGCATTTT. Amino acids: CASSQTGHNQPQHF.

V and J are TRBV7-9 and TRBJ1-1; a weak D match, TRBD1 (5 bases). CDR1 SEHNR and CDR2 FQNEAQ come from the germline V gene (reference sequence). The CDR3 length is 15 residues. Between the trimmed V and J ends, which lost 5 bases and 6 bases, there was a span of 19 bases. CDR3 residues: CASSPRRRGASEAFF. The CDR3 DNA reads TGTGCCAGCAGCCCCCGGAGGAGGGGTGCTTCTGAAGCTTTCTTT.

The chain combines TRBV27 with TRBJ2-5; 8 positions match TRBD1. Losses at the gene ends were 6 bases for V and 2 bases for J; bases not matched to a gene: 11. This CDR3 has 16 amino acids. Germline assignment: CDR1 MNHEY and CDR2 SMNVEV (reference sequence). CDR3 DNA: TGTGCCAGCAGGCCGGAACGGACAGGGAAACAAGAGACCCAGTACTTC. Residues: CASRPERTGKQETQYF.

The CDR3 here is CAQTVGRGTDTQYF. The DNA for the CDR3 is TGTGCCCAGACTGTAGGTCGGGGGACAGATACGCAGTATTTT. The chain links TRBV30 to TRBJ2-3, with a weak D call TRBD2 (6 bases). V lost 8 bases and J lost 3, with 18 bases in between. Germline-derived CDR1 and CDR2 are GTSNPN and SVGIG (reference sequence). The CDR3 loop spans 14 amino acids.

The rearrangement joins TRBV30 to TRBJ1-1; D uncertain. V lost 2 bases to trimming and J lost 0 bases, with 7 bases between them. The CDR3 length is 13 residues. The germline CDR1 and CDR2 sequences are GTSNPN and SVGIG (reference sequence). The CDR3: CAWSPMMNTEAFF. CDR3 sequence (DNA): TGTGCCTGGAGTCCTATGATGAACACTGAAGCTTTCTTT. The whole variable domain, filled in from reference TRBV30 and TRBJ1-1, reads SQTIHQWPATLVQPVGSPLSLECTVEGTSNPNLYWYRQAAGRGLQLLFYSVGIGQISSEVPQNLSASRPQDRQFILSSKKLLLSDSGFYLCAWSPMMNTEAFFGQGTRLTVV.

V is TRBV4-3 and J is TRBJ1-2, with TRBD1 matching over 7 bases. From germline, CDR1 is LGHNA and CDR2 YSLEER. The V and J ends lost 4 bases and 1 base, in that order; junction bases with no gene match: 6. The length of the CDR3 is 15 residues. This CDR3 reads CASSLRQGHNYGYTF. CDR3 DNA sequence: TGCGCCAGCAGCCTACGACAGGGACATAACTATGGCTACACCTTC.

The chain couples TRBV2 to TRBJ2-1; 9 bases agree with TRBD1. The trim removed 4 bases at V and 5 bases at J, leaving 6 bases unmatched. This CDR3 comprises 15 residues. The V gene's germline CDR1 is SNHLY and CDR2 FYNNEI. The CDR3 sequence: CASSGGQGINNEQFF. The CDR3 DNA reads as TGTGCCAGCAGTGGGGGACAGGGAATTAACAATGAGCAGTTCTTC.

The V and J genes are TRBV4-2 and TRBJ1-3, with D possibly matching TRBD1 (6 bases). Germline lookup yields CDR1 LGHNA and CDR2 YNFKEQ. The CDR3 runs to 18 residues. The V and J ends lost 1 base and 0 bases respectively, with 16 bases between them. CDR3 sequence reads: CASSQVSPQGISGNTIYF. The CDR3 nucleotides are TGTGCCAGCAGCCAAGTATCGCCGCAGGGGATCTCTGGAAACACCATATATTTT.

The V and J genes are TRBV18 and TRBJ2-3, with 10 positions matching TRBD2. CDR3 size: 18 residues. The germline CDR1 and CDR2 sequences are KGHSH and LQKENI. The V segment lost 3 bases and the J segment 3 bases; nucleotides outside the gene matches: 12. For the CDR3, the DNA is TGTGCCAGCTCACCCCGGAGCGGGAGGGCCGGAGGAACAGATACGCAGTATTTT. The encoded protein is CASSPRSGRAGGTDTQYF.

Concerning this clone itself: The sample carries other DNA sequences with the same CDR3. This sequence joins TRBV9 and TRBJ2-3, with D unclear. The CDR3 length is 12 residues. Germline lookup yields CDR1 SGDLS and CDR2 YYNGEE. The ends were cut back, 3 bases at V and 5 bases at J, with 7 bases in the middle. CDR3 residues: CASSAAGDTQYF. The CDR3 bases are TGTGCCAGCAGCGCGGCTGGAGATACGCAGTATTTT. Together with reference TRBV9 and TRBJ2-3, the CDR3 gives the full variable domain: DSGVTQTPKHLITATGQRVTLRCSPRSGDLSVYWYQQSLDQGLQFLIQYYNGEERAKGNILERFSAQQFPDLHSELNLSSLELGDSALYFCASSAAGDTQYFGPGTRLTVL.

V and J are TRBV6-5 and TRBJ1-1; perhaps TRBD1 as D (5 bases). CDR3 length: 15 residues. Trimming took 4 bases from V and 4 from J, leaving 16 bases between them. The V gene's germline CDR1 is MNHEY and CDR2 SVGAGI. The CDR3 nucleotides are TGTGCCAGCAGTTCGGGCCCGATGGGGGTCACTGAAGCTTTCTTT. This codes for CASSSGPMGVTEAFF.

Here the CDR3 reads CASSRRGGNQPQHF. In DNA form, the CDR3 reads TGTGCCAGCAGCCGAAGGGGGGGCAATCAGCCCCAGCATTTT. This chain links TRBV14 with TRBJ1-5, with TRBD1 as a possible D gene (6 bases). The CDR3 length is 14 residues. V lost 4 bases, J lost 2 bases, and 9 bases lay in between. From germline, CDR1 is SGHDN and CDR2 FVKESK. The whole variable domain, filled in from reference TRBV14 and TRBJ1-5, reads EAGVTQFPSHSVIEKGQTVTLRCDPISGHDNLYWYRRVMGKEIKFLLHFVKESKQDESGMPNNRFLAERTGGTYSTLKVQPAELEDSGVYFCASSRRGGNQPQHFGDGTRLSIL.

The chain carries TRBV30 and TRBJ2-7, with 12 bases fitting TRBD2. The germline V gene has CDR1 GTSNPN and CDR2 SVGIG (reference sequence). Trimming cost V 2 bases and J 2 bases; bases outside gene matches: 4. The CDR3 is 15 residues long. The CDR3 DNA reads TGTGCCTGGAGTTCTGGACTAGCGGGGACCTACGAGCAGTACTTC. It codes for CAWSSGLAGTYEQYF.

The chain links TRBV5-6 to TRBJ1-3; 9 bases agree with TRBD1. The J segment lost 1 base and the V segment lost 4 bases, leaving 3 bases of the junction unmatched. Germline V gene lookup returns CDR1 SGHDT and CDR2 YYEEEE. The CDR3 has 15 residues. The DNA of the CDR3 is TGTGCCAGCAGCCGGGACAGGGTATCTGGAAACACCATATATTTT. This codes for CASSRDRVSGNTIYF. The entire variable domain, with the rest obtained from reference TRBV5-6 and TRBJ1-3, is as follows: DAGVTQSPTHLIKTRGQQVTLRCSPKSGHDTVSWYQQALGQGPQFIFQYYEEEERQRGNFPDRFSGHQFPNYSSELNVNALLLGDSALYLCASSRDRVSGNTIYFGEGSWLTVV.

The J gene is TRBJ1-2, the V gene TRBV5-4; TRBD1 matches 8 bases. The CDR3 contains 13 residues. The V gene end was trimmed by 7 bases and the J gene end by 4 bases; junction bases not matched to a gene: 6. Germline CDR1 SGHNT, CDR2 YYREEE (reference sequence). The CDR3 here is CASRGQDLYGYTF. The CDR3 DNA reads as TGTGCCAGCCGGGGACAGGACCTCTATGGCTACACCTTC.

CDR3: CASSFNDYEQYF. The DNA for the CDR3 is TGTGCCAGCAGCTTCAACGACTACGAGCAGTACTTC. This sequence joins TRBV7-3 and TRBJ2-7; the D is unclear. Germline V lookup: CDR1 SGHTA, CDR2 FQGTGA. V dropped 3 bases and J dropped 3 bases, with 6 bases sitting between them. The CDR3 is 12 amino acids.

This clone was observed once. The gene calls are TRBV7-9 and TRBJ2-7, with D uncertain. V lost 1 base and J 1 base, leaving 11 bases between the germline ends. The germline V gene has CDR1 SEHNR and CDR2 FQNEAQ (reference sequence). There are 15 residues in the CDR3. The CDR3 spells CASSLEAWGSYEQYF. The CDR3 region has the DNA TGTGCCAGCAGCTTAGAGGCGTGGGGATCCTACGAGCAGTACTTC.

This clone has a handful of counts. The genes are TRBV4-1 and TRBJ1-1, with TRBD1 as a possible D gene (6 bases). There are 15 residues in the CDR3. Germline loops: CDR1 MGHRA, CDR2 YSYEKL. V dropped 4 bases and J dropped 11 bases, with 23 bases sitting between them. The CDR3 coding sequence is TGCGCCAGCAGCCCGCCAGCACAGGGTATTGAGCTGGCTTTCTTT. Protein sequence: CASSPPAQGIELAFF.

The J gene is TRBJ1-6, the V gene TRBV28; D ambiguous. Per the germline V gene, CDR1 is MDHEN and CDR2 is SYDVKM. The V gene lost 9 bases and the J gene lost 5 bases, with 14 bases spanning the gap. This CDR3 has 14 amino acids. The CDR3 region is CASSTLTNNSPLHF. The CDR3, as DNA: TGTGCCAGTAGCACCCTGACCAATAATTCACCCCTCCACTTT.

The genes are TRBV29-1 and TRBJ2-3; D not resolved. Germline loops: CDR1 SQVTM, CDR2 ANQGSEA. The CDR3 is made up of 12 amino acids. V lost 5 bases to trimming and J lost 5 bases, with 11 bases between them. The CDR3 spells CSVWASQDTQYF. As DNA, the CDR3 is TGCAGCGTTTGGGCTAGTCAAGATACGCAGTATTTT.

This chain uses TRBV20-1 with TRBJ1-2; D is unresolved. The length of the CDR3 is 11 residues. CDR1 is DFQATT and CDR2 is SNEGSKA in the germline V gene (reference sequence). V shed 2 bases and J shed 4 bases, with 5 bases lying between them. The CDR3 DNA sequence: TGCAGTGCTAGATACACCTATGGCTACACCTTC. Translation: CSARYTYGYTF.